Listed here are 23 T cell receptor beta chains from one sample, sequenced in a study of cytomegalovirus exposure and HLA in healthy donors. The PCR employed 60 Vbeta primers together with 13 Jbeta primers. Some clones are missing from TCRdb's copy, which holds only in-frame ones; the method was immunoSEQ multiplex PCR. The sample records 55,000 to 75,000 clones, roughly four fifths being singletons. The sequencing sample was made of PBMCs. The receptors shown here come from a woman under 40 in good health and CMV-seropositive.

The chain combines TRBV14 with TRBJ2-2, with no clear D. Germline-derived CDR1 and CDR2 are SGHDN and FVKESK. The V end was cut by 6 bases, the J end by 4 bases, with 12 bases between. This CDR3 is 14 amino acids long. The CDR3 DNA reads as TGTGCCAGCAGACTGAGGTCTGGCACCGGGGAGCTGTTTTTT. This sequence encodes CASRLRSGTGELFF.

This sequence joins TRBV5-1 and TRBJ2-1; 7 nucleotides line up with TRBD1. With V trimmed by 9 bases and J by 4 bases, 10 bases remained unmatched. The CDR3 length is 14 residues. The germline gives CDR1 SGHRS, CDR2 YFSETQ. The CDR3 DNA is TGCGCCACCAGTCCGGGACAGTTATACAATGAGCAGTTCTTC. It codes for CATSPGQLYNEQFF.

CDR3 region: CASSLGQGGMNTEAFF. CDR3 DNA: TGTGCCAGCAGCCTCGGACAGGGAGGGATGAACACTGAAGCTTTCTTT. The chain combines TRBV5-6 with TRBJ1-1, with 8 bases identical to TRBD1. The CDR3 runs 16 residues. Unmatched junction bases numbered 8, after V lost 4 bases and J lost 0 bases. Germline CDR1 and CDR2: SGHDT and YYEEEE.

V usage is TRBV29-1 and J usage is TRBJ2-1, with D possibly TRBD1 on 5 matching bases. V was cut by 5 bases and J by 6 bases, with 8 bases left in between. Germline values: CDR1 SQVTM, CDR2 ANQGSEA. CDR3 size: 11 residues. The DNA for the CDR3 is TGCAGCGTTCAGGGAACCAATGAGCAGTTCTTC. Encoded protein: CSVQGTNEQFF.

The chain combines TRBV14 with TRBJ2-1; 7 nucleotides agree with TRBD1. V trimming: 1 base; J trimming: 4 bases; junction bases outside the gene matches: 4. This CDR3 is 15 amino acids long. The germline CDR1 and CDR2 sequences are SGHDN and FVKESK. The CDR3: CASSQVQGVYNEQFF. CDR3 DNA: TGTGCCAGCAGCCAAGTGCAGGGGGTATACAATGAGCAGTTCTTC. The complete variable domain, with remaining parts taken from reference TRBV14 and TRBJ2-1, reads EAGVTQFPSHSVIEKGQTVTLRCDPISGHDNLYWYRRVMGKEIKFLLHFVKESKQDESGMPNNRFLAERTGGTYSTLKVQPAELEDSGVYFCASSQVQGVYNEQFFGPGTRLTVL.

V is TRBV6-6 and J is TRBJ2-3; the match to TRBD1 covers 9 bases. The V gene end was trimmed by 6 bases and the J gene end by 1 base; junction bases not matched to a gene: 8. This CDR3 is built from 16 residues. Looked up from germline, CDR1 is MNHNY and CDR2 is SVGAGI (reference sequence). CDR3 region: CASRSGTGWGTDTQYF. DNA of the CDR3: TGTGCCAGCAGGTCCGGGACAGGGTGGGGCACAGATACGCAGTATTTT.

This rearrangement joins TRBV5-6 to TRBJ1-2; 8 bases are shared with TRBD1. Germline trimming cut 0 bases from V and 5 bases from J; bases unmatched to any gene: 15. Germline CDR1 reads SGHDT; CDR2 reads YYEEEE. The CDR3 runs to 18 residues. The CDR3 region is CASSLAGQGVDSGYGYTF. The CDR3, as DNA: TGTGCCAGCAGCTTGGCCGGACAGGGAGTCGATTCGGGATATGGCTACACCTTC.

The chain combines TRBV7-3 with TRBJ2-3; TRBD1 agrees at 8 bases. Germline CDR1 SGHTA, CDR2 FQGTGA. The CDR3 sequence is 14 residues long. Trimming cost V 5 bases and J 5 bases; bases outside gene matches: 6. The CDR3, as DNA: TGTGCCAGCAGCGAACAGGGGGTGGGAGATACGCAGTATTTT. Residues: CASSEQGVGDTQYF.

The table lists this clone with a few counts. The V gene is TRBV6-6, the J gene TRBJ1-3, with unresolved D. This CDR3 has 15 residues. CDR1 MNHNY and CDR2 SVGAGI come from the germline V gene (reference sequence). V was cut by 6 bases and J by 0 bases, with 12 bases left in between. The CDR3 nucleotides are TGTGCCAGCAGCTCCCAGCGGAGCTCTGGAAACACCATATATTTT. It is translated as CASSSQRSSGNTIYF.

The J gene is TRBJ2-5, the V gene TRBV29-1; D call uncertain. CDR3 length equals 13 residues. Trimming took off 4 bases at V and 1 base at J, with 10 bases between the two ends. The germline gives CDR1 SQVTM, CDR2 ANQGSEA. The CDR3 loop reads CSVVEQSQETQYF. CDR3 nucleotides: TGCAGCGTTGTGGAACAGTCCCAAGAGACCCAGTACTTC.

V is TRBV28 and J is TRBJ2-7, with 7 bases that match TRBD2. After removal of 6 bases from V and 3 bases from J, the junction contained 8 bases not matched to a gene. The CDR3 totals 14 residues. Per the germline V gene, CDR1 is MDHEN and CDR2 is SYDVKM. DNA of the CDR3: TGTGCCAGCAGCCCTTGGGGGGGAAGCTACGAGCAGTACTTC. This translates into CASSPWGGSYEQYF.

The chain uses TRBV7-8 and TRBJ2-5, with TRBD2 as a possible D gene (6 bases). The CDR3 totals 14 residues. CDR1 is SGHVS, CDR2 FQNEAQ, per germline. Trimming pared 6 bases from V and 4 bases from J, leaving 15 bases between. The CDR3 DNA follows: TGTGCCAGCAGTCCTGGGGGGTTCGGAGAGACCCAGTACTTC. Protein product: CASSPGGFGETQYF.

The V call is TRBV7-9, the J call TRBJ2-7, with 7 bases identical to TRBD1. The J segment lost 3 bases and the V segment lost 1 base, leaving 6 bases of the junction unmatched. The CDR3 totals 15 residues. CDR1 and CDR2 from the germline V gene are SEHNR and FQNEAQ (reference sequence). This chain's CDR3 is CASSLGQGRYYEQYF. Written as DNA, the CDR3 is TGTGCCAGCAGCTTAGGACAGGGTCGCTACTACGAGCAGTACTTC. The variable domain in full, with the rest retrieved from reference TRBV7-9 and TRBJ2-7, is DTGVSQNPRHKITKRGQNVTFRCDPISEHNRLYWYRQTLGQGPEFLTYFQNEAQLEKSRLLSDRFSAERPKGSFSTLEIQRTEQGDSAMYLCASSLGQGRYYEQYFGPGTRLTVT.

J is TRBJ2-3 and V is TRBV7-3, with 7 nucleotides matching TRBD2. Germline trimming cut 2 bases from V and 3 bases from J; bases unmatched to any gene: 11. Germline CDR1 is SGHTA and CDR2 is FQGTGA. The CDR3 is made up of 17 amino acids. DNA for the CDR3: TGTGCCAGCAGCTTAGGGGGTGGAGCGGGATCGACAGATACGCAGTATTTT. It encodes CASSLGGGAGSTDTQYF.

This clone was detected a few times. The V and J genes are TRBV27 and TRBJ1-4; 10 nucleotides line up with TRBD1. Germline V gene sequence: CDR1 MNHEY, CDR2 SMNVEV (reference sequence). V shed 0 bases and J 4 bases; nucleotides not matched to a gene: 5. The CDR3 totals 17 residues. CDR3 sequence (DNA): TGTGCCAGCAGTTTATCCAGGACAGGGGGTTATAATGAAAAACTGTTTTTT. Translation gives CASSLSRTGGYNEKLFF.

The table lists this clone with a few counts. The chain carries TRBV28 and TRBJ1-3; the match to TRBD1 covers 7 bases. V shed 3 bases, J shed 0 bases, and the junction held 5 bases outside the gene matches. This CDR3 comprises 16 residues. CDR1 MDHEN and CDR2 SYDVKM come from the germline V gene. CDR3 bases: TGTGCCAGCAGTTTCGGGACAGCGAGCTCTGGAAACACCATATATTTT. Residues: CASSFGTASSGNTIYF.

The J gene is TRBJ1-2, the V gene TRBV5-6; the D gene is possibly TRBD1 (5 bases). The germline V gene encodes CDR1 SGHDT and CDR2 YYEEEE. Deletions cut 4 bases from V and 2 bases from J, with 18 bases between. The CDR3 covers 16 residues. The CDR3 sequence: CASSTAGDWRNYGYTF. CDR3 nucleotides: TGTGCCAGCAGCACGGCGGGGGACTGGCGGAACTATGGCTACACCTTC.

CDR3 nucleotide sequence: TGTGCCAGCAGCCGGGGGTTAGGGAACCTCCAAGAGACCCAGTACTTC. It is translated as CASSRGLGNLQETQYF. The rearrangement uses TRBV5-4 and TRBJ2-5; a weak D match, TRBD2 (6 bases). V gave up 4 bases and J gave up 1 base, with 17 bases separating them. The V gene's germline CDR1 is SGHNT and CDR2 YYREEE (reference sequence). The CDR3 consists of 16 residues.

The chain has TRBV6-1 and TRBJ1-1; TRBD1 might be the D (6 bases). V was clipped by 3 bases and J by 0 bases, with 11 bases between them. Germline V gives CDR1 MNHNS, CDR2 SASEGT. This CDR3 region has 15 residues. As DNA, the CDR3 is TGTGCCAGCAGTGATAGGGGGGGCCTGAACACTGAAGCTTTCTTT. It translates to CASSDRGGLNTEAFF.

V and J are TRBV7-8 and TRBJ2-5; D may be TRBD1 (5 bases). Germline lookup yields CDR1 SGHVS and CDR2 FQNEAQ. The CDR3 spans 14 residues. The V gene lost 5 bases and the J gene lost 4 bases, with 14 bases spanning the gap. The CDR3 loop is CASSPPGHLETQYF. CDR3 DNA sequence: TGTGCCAGCAGCCCACCCGGACACTTAGAGACCCAGTACTTC.

This clone was found many times. The chain couples TRBV4-2 to TRBJ2-1; 10 bases are a match to TRBD2. V was pared by 4 bases and J by 5 bases, with 8 bases of the junction left unmatched. The CDR3 totals 16 residues. CDR1 is LGHNA and CDR2 is YNFKEQ in the germline V gene. CDR3 in DNA: TGTGCCAGCAGCCTTGCTAGCGGGAGTAATAACAATGAGCAGTTCTTC. Its protein is CASSLASGSNNNEQFF.

V usage is TRBV14 and J usage is TRBJ2-1; 14 bases map to TRBD2. With V trimmed by 3 bases and J by 8 bases, 3 bases remained unmatched. Germline V gene lookup returns CDR1 SGHDN and CDR2 FVKESK. There are 15 residues in the CDR3. CDR3 amino acids: CASSQGTSGSYEQFF. As DNA, the CDR3 is TGTGCCAGCAGCCAGGGGACTAGCGGGAGTTATGAGCAGTTCTTC.

The V call is TRBV6-4, the J call TRBJ1-5; TRBD1 matches 7 bases. V trimming: 8 bases; J trimming: 7 bases; junction bases outside the gene matches: 8. Germline CDR1 is MRHNA and CDR2 is SNTAGT. The CDR3 contains 13 residues. The CDR3 loop is CASSRQGGQPQHF. In nucleotides, the CDR3 is TGTGCCAGCTCCAGACAGGGCGGACAGCCCCAGCATTTT.